This TCR beta chain was sequenced for a study of blood T cell repertoires in COVID-19. Whole-study context: From T cells, B-cell-depleted T cells, or PBMCs came the material, which was cDNA or gDNA.

Looked up from germline, CDR1 is SGHRS and CDR2 is YFSETQ. The ends lost 5 bases at V and 4 bases at J; junction bases unmatched: 6. The CDR3 totals 14 residues. Authors' methods: Amplification of reference gene primers provided the estimated nucleated cell counts. Clones were read by immunoSEQ multiplex PCR, and TCRdb kept only the in-frame ones, dropping some. V, J and clone size derive from that table, while D and trimming were established from the DNA sequence. Here the sample spans about 140,000 clones, about 89% being singletons. The J gene is TRBJ1-1, the V gene TRBV5-1; 9 nucleotides agree with TRBD1. Sequencing used peripheral blood. The sequence was collected from a man aged 60-69 years with active or convalescent COVID-19. CDR3 coding DNA: TGCGCCAGCAGGTCCGGGACAGGGTTCACTGAAGCTTTCTTT. Protein sequence: CASRSGTGFTEAFF.